The rows below give T cell receptor beta chains drawn from one sample of a study of T cell responses to AZD1222 COVID-19 vaccine. Sequenced by immunoSEQ multiplex PCR; TCRdb stores in-frame clones only, minus some. The profile shows about 140,000 clones, approximately 90% of them singletons. The material was peripheral blood, obtained 28 days after the second AZD1222 dose. Receptors originate from an adult who received the AZD1222 COVID-19 vaccine. Each CDR3 is given with its conserved first and last residue. Fields, in order: D gene, CDR3 length, clone size, J gene, V gene, CDR3 DNA, CDR3 protein. A D gene is named only where the DNA matches it firmly. Clone size appears in some rows only: once, few, many, or a class for an expanded clone.

d_call: NA; cdr3_length: 13; clone_size: NA; j_call: TRBJ1-1; v_call: TRBV5-1; cdr3_nt: TGCGCCAGCAGTTCTTATATGAACACTGAAGCTTTCTTT; cdr3_aa: CASSSYMNTEAFF
d_call: NA; cdr3_length: 12; clone_size: NA; j_call: TRBJ1-2; v_call: TRBV14; cdr3_nt: TGTGCCAGCAGCCAAGACGGTCATGGCTACACCTTC; cdr3_aa: CASSQDGHGYTF
d_call: TRBD1; cdr3_length: 14; clone_size: NA; j_call: TRBJ1-1; v_call: TRBV19; cdr3_nt: TGTGCCAGTAGTCCCGACAGGGCGAACACTGAAGCTTTCTTT; cdr3_aa: CASSPDRANTEAFF
d_call: NA; cdr3_length: 17; clone_size: once; j_call: TRBJ1-2; v_call: TRBV19; cdr3_nt: TGTGCCAGTAGTCATCCACAGGGATCTCCCGCTAACTATGGCTACACCTTC; cdr3_aa: CASSHPQGSPANYGYTF
d_call: TRBD1; cdr3_length: 13; clone_size: once; j_call: TRBJ2-1; v_call: TRBV30; cdr3_nt: TGTGCCTGGAGAGGGGGCGGATACAATGAGCAGTTCTTC; cdr3_aa: CAWRGGGYNEQFF
d_call: TRBD1; cdr3_length: 14; clone_size: NA; j_call: TRBJ2-1; v_call: TRBV19; cdr3_nt: TGTGCCAGTAGGGACAGGGGGGGCCTTAATGAGCAGTTCTTC; cdr3_aa: CASRDRGGLNEQFF
d_call: NA; cdr3_length: 15; clone_size: once; j_call: TRBJ1-3; v_call: TRBV28; cdr3_nt: TGTGCCAGCACCACCATGGGGGGCTCTGGAAACACCATATATTTT; cdr3_aa: CASTTMGGSGNTIYF
d_call: TRBD1; cdr3_length: 19; clone_size: NA; j_call: TRBJ1-4; v_call: TRBV11-3; cdr3_nt: TGTGCCAGCAGCCATTTCGGACAGGGGGTTTGTGCAACTAATGAAAAACTGTTTTTT; cdr3_aa: CASSHFGQGVCATNEKLFF
d_call: NA; cdr3_length: 14; clone_size: NA; j_call: TRBJ2-7; v_call: TRBV5-5; cdr3_nt: TGTGCCAGCAGCTTAGAACGGATCTCCTACGAGCAGTACTTC; cdr3_aa: CASSLERISYEQYF
d_call: NA; cdr3_length: 14; clone_size: few; j_call: TRBJ2-1; v_call: TRBV7-9; cdr3_nt: TGTGCCAGCTGCGGGGGCTGGCCGGACAATGAGCAGTTCTTC; cdr3_aa: CASCGGWPDNEQFF
d_call: NA; cdr3_length: 14; clone_size: NA; j_call: TRBJ1-4; v_call: TRBV2; cdr3_nt: TGTGCCAGCAGTGGCCGGGTTACTAATGAAAAACTGTTTTTT; cdr3_aa: CASSGRVTNEKLFF
d_call: NA; cdr3_length: 14; clone_size: NA; j_call: TRBJ1-1; v_call: TRBV7-3; cdr3_nt: TGTGCCAGCAGCTTAAGGGGGTGGGACACTGAAGCTTTCTTT; cdr3_aa: CASSLRGWDTEAFF
d_call: TRBD1; cdr3_length: 17; clone_size: NA; j_call: TRBJ1-2; v_call: TRBV11-2; cdr3_nt: TGTGCCAGCAGCTTATCGACAGGGGGCCACGCTAACTATGGCTACACCTTC; cdr3_aa: CASSLSTGGHANYGYTF
d_call: TRBD2; cdr3_length: 18; clone_size: once; j_call: TRBJ2-2; v_call: TRBV18; cdr3_nt: TGTGCCAGCTCACCACTCCCAACTAGCGGGACGAGGACCGGGGAGCTGTTTTTT; cdr3_aa: CASSPLPTSGTRTGELFF
d_call: TRBD1; cdr3_length: 13; clone_size: NA; j_call: TRBJ2-2; v_call: TRBV4-1; cdr3_nt: TGCGCCAGCAGAAAACAGGGGACCGGGGAGCTGTTTTTT; cdr3_aa: CASRKQGTGELFF
d_call: NA; cdr3_length: 13; clone_size: NA; j_call: TRBJ1-2; v_call: TRBV28; cdr3_nt: TGTGCCAGCAGTTTAAGCTGGGGCTATGGCTACACCTTC; cdr3_aa: CASSLSWGYGYTF
d_call: NA; cdr3_length: 13; clone_size: NA; j_call: TRBJ2-2; v_call: TRBV7-2; cdr3_nt: TGTGCCAGCAGCTGGGAGTGGATCGGGGAGCTGTTTTTT; cdr3_aa: CASSWEWIGELFF
d_call: TRBD1; cdr3_length: 14; clone_size: NA; j_call: TRBJ1-2; v_call: TRBV5-1; cdr3_nt: TGCGCCAGTTACCGGGACAGGGGAAGCTATGGCTACACCTTC; cdr3_aa: CASYRDRGSYGYTF
d_call: NA; cdr3_length: 14; clone_size: NA; j_call: TRBJ1-1; v_call: TRBV19; cdr3_nt: TGTGCCAGTAGCGTTGCTCGGTACAACACTGAAGCTTTCTTT; cdr3_aa: CASSVARYNTEAFF
d_call: TRBD2; cdr3_length: 17; clone_size: NA; j_call: TRBJ2-1; v_call: TRBV9; cdr3_nt: TGTGCCAGCAGCGTAGCATCTAGCGGGGTGGGATACAATGAGCAGTTCTTC; cdr3_aa: CASSVASSGVGYNEQFF
d_call: NA; cdr3_length: 19; clone_size: NA; j_call: TRBJ2-6; v_call: TRBV9; cdr3_nt: TGTGCCAGCAGCGTAGGGATTTGGCGGGAATTCTCTGGGGCCAACGTCCTGACTTTC; cdr3_aa: CASSVGIWREFSGANVLTF
d_call: NA; cdr3_length: 14; clone_size: few; j_call: TRBJ1-3; v_call: TRBV4-1; cdr3_nt: TGCGCCAGCAGCCTGCCTACCTCTGGAAACACCATATATTTT; cdr3_aa: CASSLPTSGNTIYF
d_call: TRBD1; cdr3_length: 15; clone_size: NA; j_call: TRBJ1-2; v_call: TRBV27; cdr3_nt: TGTGCCAGCCGACCCGGCCCGACAGGGGGGCAAGGCTACACCTTC; cdr3_aa: CASRPGPTGGQGYTF
d_call: TRBD2; cdr3_length: 15; clone_size: NA; j_call: TRBJ2-1; v_call: TRBV7-6; cdr3_nt: TGTGCCAGCAGCTTAACTAGCGGGAGAATATATGAGCAGTTCTTC; cdr3_aa: CASSLTSGRIYEQFF
d_call: NA; cdr3_length: 13; clone_size: NA; j_call: TRBJ1-6; v_call: TRBV2; cdr3_nt: TGTGCCAGGACAGCCGAAAATAATTCACCCCTCCACTTT; cdr3_aa: CARTAENNSPLHF
d_call: NA; cdr3_length: 15; clone_size: NA; j_call: TRBJ2-6; v_call: TRBV27; cdr3_nt: TGTGCCAGCAGCGCCCTTGGTGCTGGGGCCAACGTCCTGACTTTC; cdr3_aa: CASSALGAGANVLTF
d_call: NA; cdr3_length: 12; clone_size: NA; j_call: TRBJ1-2; v_call: TRBV12-3/TRBV12-4; cdr3_nt: TGTGCCAGCAGTTTAACGTCAGATGGCTACACCTTC; cdr3_aa: CASSLTSDGYTF
d_call: NA; cdr3_length: 13; clone_size: NA; j_call: TRBJ1-2; v_call: TRBV28; cdr3_nt: TGTGCCAGCGGAAAGGGGTACGGTCGCGGCTACACCTTC; cdr3_aa: CASGKGYGRGYTF
d_call: NA; cdr3_length: 14; clone_size: NA; j_call: TRBJ1-1; v_call: TRBV19; cdr3_nt: TGTGCCAGTAGCGCCCGGGGAGGGGCAGGGTTTGATTCCTTT; cdr3_aa: CASSARGGAGFDSF
d_call: NA; cdr3_length: 15; clone_size: NA; j_call: TRBJ1-6; v_call: TRBV10-3; cdr3_nt: TGTGCCATCAGTGAGTCTTACAGATATAATTCACCCCTCCACTTT; cdr3_aa: CAISESYRYNSPLHF
d_call: TRBD2; cdr3_length: 13; clone_size: NA; j_call: TRBJ2-1; v_call: TRBV7-3; cdr3_nt: TGTGCCAGCAGCCCTCGGGAGGACAATGAGCAGTTCTTC; cdr3_aa: CASSPREDNEQFF
d_call: NA; cdr3_length: 15; clone_size: NA; j_call: TRBJ2-3; v_call: TRBV5-1; cdr3_nt: TGCGCCAGCAGCTTGCTGGTTGGGGCCACAGATACGCAGTATTTT; cdr3_aa: CASSLLVGATDTQYF
d_call: TRBD2; cdr3_length: 15; clone_size: few; j_call: TRBJ2-1; v_call: TRBV4-3; cdr3_nt: TGCGCCAGCAGGGGGTCGAATAGCGGGGTAGAGGAGCAGTTCTTC; cdr3_aa: CASRGSNSGVEEQFF
d_call: TRBD1; cdr3_length: 15; clone_size: NA; j_call: TRBJ2-7; v_call: TRBV11-2; cdr3_nt: TGTGCCAGCAGCTTAGGACAGGGGGTATCCTACGAGCAGTACTTC; cdr3_aa: CASSLGQGVSYEQYF
d_call: NA; cdr3_length: 14; clone_size: NA; j_call: TRBJ2-1; v_call: TRBV2; cdr3_nt: TGTGCCAGCCGCCTGGGGGCGGGGGCAAATGAGCAGTTCTTC; cdr3_aa: CASRLGAGANEQFF
d_call: NA; cdr3_length: 15; clone_size: NA; j_call: TRBJ2-3; v_call: TRBV11-2; cdr3_nt: TGTGCCAGCAGCTTAGTGGTGGGGAGCACAGATACGCAGTATTTT; cdr3_aa: CASSLVVGSTDTQYF
d_call: NA; cdr3_length: 13; clone_size: NA; j_call: TRBJ2-1; v_call: TRBV2; cdr3_nt: TGTGCCAGCAGTGTTGTCCGCGCCGATGAGCAGTTCTTC; cdr3_aa: CASSVVRADEQFF
d_call: TRBD1; cdr3_length: 14; clone_size: NA; j_call: TRBJ2-6; v_call: TRBV28; cdr3_nt: TGTGCCAGTTGGACAGGGTTCGGGGCCAACGTCCTGACTTTC; cdr3_aa: CASWTGFGANVLTF
d_call: TRBD1; cdr3_length: 14; clone_size: NA; j_call: TRBJ2-7; v_call: TRBV18; cdr3_nt: TGTGCCAGCTCACCGCGGACAGGGTTCGACGAGCAGTACTTC; cdr3_aa: CASSPRTGFDEQYF
d_call: NA; cdr3_length: 12; clone_size: NA; j_call: TRBJ2-3; v_call: TRBV5-6; cdr3_nt: TGTGCCAGCAGCCCACGGGCGGGTACGCAGTATTTT; cdr3_aa: CASSPRAGTQYF
d_call: NA; cdr3_length: 16; clone_size: NA; j_call: TRBJ1-4; v_call: TRBV7-6; cdr3_nt: TGTGCCAGCAGCAAAACAGGGCTTGCAACTAATGAAAAACTGTTTTTT; cdr3_aa: CASSKTGLATNEKLFF
d_call: TRBD1; cdr3_length: 14; clone_size: NA; j_call: TRBJ2-7; v_call: TRBV28; cdr3_nt: TGTGCCAGCAGTTCCGACAGGGGGAGATACGAGCAGTACTTC; cdr3_aa: CASSSDRGRYEQYF
d_call: NA; cdr3_length: 15; clone_size: NA; j_call: TRBJ1-6; v_call: TRBV29-1; cdr3_nt: TGCAGCGTTGTAGGTCTACGGGTGACAAATTCACCCCTCCACTTT; cdr3_aa: CSVVGLRVTNSPLHF
d_call: NA; cdr3_length: 13; clone_size: NA; j_call: TRBJ2-6; v_call: TRBV5-1; cdr3_nt: TGCGCCAGCAGCTTATCCCTGACCAACGTCCTGACTTTC; cdr3_aa: CASSLSLTNVLTF
d_call: NA; cdr3_length: 12; clone_size: NA; j_call: TRBJ2-7; v_call: TRBV9; cdr3_nt: TGTGCCAGCAGCGACCCCTCTCTCGAGCAGTACTTC; cdr3_aa: CASSDPSLEQYF
d_call: NA; cdr3_length: 14; clone_size: NA; j_call: TRBJ1-5; v_call: TRBV6-2/TRBV6-3; cdr3_nt: TGTGCCAGCAGTGCCGGGGAAAGCAATCAGCCCCAGCATTTT; cdr3_aa: CASSAGESNQPQHF
d_call: NA; cdr3_length: 13; clone_size: NA; j_call: TRBJ2-7; v_call: TRBV7-7; cdr3_nt: TGTGCTTCAGGGGCTCGGACCGGGGGGCGGCAGTACTTC; cdr3_aa: CASGARTGGRQYF
d_call: TRBD1; cdr3_length: 14; clone_size: NA; j_call: TRBJ1-2; v_call: TRBV11-2; cdr3_nt: TGTGCCAGCACCGAAGGACAGGGTGACTATGGCTACACCTTC; cdr3_aa: CASTEGQGDYGYTF
d_call: NA; cdr3_length: 15; clone_size: NA; j_call: TRBJ2-7; v_call: TRBV7-2; cdr3_nt: TGTGCCAGCAGCTTAGGGCCAGGCCCGTCCTACGAGCAGTACTTC; cdr3_aa: CASSLGPGPSYEQYF
d_call: NA; cdr3_length: 13; clone_size: NA; j_call: TRBJ1-1; v_call: TRBV7-8; cdr3_nt: TGTGCCAGCAGCCGTCAAGAGAACACTGAAGCTTTCTTT; cdr3_aa: CASSRQENTEAFF
d_call: TRBD1; cdr3_length: 17; clone_size: NA; j_call: TRBJ2-7; v_call: TRBV7-2; cdr3_nt: TGTGCCAGCAGCACTGAGGGACAGGGGCTCCGTTACTACGAGCAGTACTTC; cdr3_aa: CASSTEGQGLRYYEQYF
d_call: NA; cdr3_length: 12; clone_size: once; j_call: TRBJ1-2; v_call: TRBV28; cdr3_nt: TGTGCCAGCAGTTTAATGAGTCGCGGCTACACCTTC; cdr3_aa: CASSLMSRGYTF
d_call: NA; cdr3_length: 15; clone_size: NA; j_call: TRBJ2-7; v_call: TRBV6-1; cdr3_nt: TGTGCCAGCAGTGAGCGCGGGTCAGCGGCCTACGAGCAGTACTTC; cdr3_aa: CASSERGSAAYEQYF
d_call: TRBD1; cdr3_length: 15; clone_size: NA; j_call: TRBJ1-3; v_call: TRBV7-3; cdr3_nt: TGTGCCAGCAGCTTAAACACAGGGGCTGGAAACACCATATATTTT; cdr3_aa: CASSLNTGAGNTIYF
d_call: NA; cdr3_length: 10; clone_size: NA; j_call: TRBJ1-1; v_call: TRBV30; cdr3_nt: TGTGCCTGGAGTGACACTGAAGCTTTCTTT; cdr3_aa: CAWSDTEAFF
d_call: TRBD1; cdr3_length: 15; clone_size: NA; j_call: TRBJ1-4; v_call: TRBV5-6; cdr3_nt: TGTGCCAGCAGAGGGAACAGGGGCAGGAGTGAAAAACTGTTTTTT; cdr3_aa: CASRGNRGRSEKLFF
d_call: NA; cdr3_length: 14; clone_size: once; j_call: TRBJ2-5; v_call: TRBV6-6; cdr3_nt: TGTGCCAGCAGTTACTCGTCAGCACAAGAGACCCAGTACTTC; cdr3_aa: CASSYSSAQETQYF
d_call: NA; cdr3_length: 11; clone_size: NA; j_call: TRBJ1-3; v_call: TRBV27; cdr3_nt: TGTGCCAGCAGGACGGGAAACACCATATATTTT; cdr3_aa: CASRTGNTIYF